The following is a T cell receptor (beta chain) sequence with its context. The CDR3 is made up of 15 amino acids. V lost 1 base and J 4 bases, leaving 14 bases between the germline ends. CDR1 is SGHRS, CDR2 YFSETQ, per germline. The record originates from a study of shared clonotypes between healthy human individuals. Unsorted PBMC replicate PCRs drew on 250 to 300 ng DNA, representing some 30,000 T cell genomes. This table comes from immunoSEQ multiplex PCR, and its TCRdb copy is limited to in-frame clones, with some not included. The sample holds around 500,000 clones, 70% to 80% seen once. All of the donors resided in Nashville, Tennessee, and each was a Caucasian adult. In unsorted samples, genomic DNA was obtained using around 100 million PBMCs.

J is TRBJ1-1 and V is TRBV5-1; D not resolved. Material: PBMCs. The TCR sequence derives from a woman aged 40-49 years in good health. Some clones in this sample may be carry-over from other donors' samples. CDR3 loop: CASSLYEGVATEAFF. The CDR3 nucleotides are TGCGCCAGCAGCTTGTATGAGGGAGTCGCCACTGAAGCTTTCTTT. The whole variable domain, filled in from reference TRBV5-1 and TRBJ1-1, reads KAGVTQTPRYLIKTRGQQVTLSCSPISGHRSVSWYQQTPGQGLQFLFEYFSETQRNKGNFPGRFSGRQFSNSRSEMNVSTLELGDSALYLCASSLYEGVATEAFFGQGTRLTVV.